This note documents a single T cell receptor (beta chain) sequence. What it binds is unknown. A much larger clone lies one base from this, so it may be a read error. The data originate from a study of T-cell reconstitution after alpha-beta-depleted transplantation in children. A TCRbeta library incorporating unique molecular identifiers was prepared. Each CDR3 protein is one row after TCRdb ran MiXCR on the PCR reads. In the table there are 440,000 or so distinct CDR3 sequences, approximately 41% of which are singletons. Study-level results: At day 60, the high TCRbeta diversity found in some patients originated from recipient T cells and thymic progenitors that had survived. It was reported that alpha-beta T cells came from several hundred expanded graft clones (about two months after transplant). By one year post-transplant, T-cell counts and diversity largely arose from T cells that were newly produced.

The sample here was PBMCs, taken before TCRalphabeta/CD19-depleted stem cell transplant. The sequence was obtained from a girl aged 2-10 years with aplastic anemia, due to receive a stem cell transplant.

CDR3 bases: TGTGCCAGCAGCTTCGATACGCAGTATTTT. As protein: CASSFDTQYF. The gene calls are TRBV12-3 or TRBV12-4 and TRBJ2-3, with no clear D. The CDR3 totals 10 residues. The germline V and J ends were trimmed by 6 bases and 6 bases, with 4 bases remaining between them.